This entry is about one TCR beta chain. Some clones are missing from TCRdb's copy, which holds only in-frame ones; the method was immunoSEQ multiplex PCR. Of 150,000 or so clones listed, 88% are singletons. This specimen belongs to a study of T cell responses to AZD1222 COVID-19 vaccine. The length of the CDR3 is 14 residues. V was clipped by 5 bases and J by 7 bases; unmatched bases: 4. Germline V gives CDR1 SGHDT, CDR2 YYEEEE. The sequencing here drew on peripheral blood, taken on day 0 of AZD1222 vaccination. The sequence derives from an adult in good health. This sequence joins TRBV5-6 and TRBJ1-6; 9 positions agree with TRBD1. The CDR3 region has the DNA TGTGCCAGCAGACTCACAGGGGGCAATTCACCCCTCCACTTT. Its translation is CASRLTGGNSPLHF.